This TCR beta chain emerged from a study of breast tumors, draining lymph nodes, adjacent tissues. CDR3 length: 13 amino acids. Per the germline V gene, CDR1 is MGHDK and CDR2 is SYGVNS. Trimming stripped 2 bases from V and 7 bases from J, with 11 bases between. TCRdb processed the multiplex PCR reads anew with MiXCR; each CDR3 protein has one entry. The sample has about 53,000 distinct CDR3 sequences, roughly 39% seen once. Ten or more counts support this clonotype. This chain joins TRBV25-1 and TRBJ2-5, with D hard to call. Material for sequencing was breast tumor tissue. The sequence was collected from a female donor with breast cancer. Some clones in this sample may be carry-over from other donors' samples. In DNA, the CDR3 is TGTGCCAGCAGTGAAGGCACTGCCGGGACCCAGTACTTC. Encoded protein: CASSEGTAGTQYF.